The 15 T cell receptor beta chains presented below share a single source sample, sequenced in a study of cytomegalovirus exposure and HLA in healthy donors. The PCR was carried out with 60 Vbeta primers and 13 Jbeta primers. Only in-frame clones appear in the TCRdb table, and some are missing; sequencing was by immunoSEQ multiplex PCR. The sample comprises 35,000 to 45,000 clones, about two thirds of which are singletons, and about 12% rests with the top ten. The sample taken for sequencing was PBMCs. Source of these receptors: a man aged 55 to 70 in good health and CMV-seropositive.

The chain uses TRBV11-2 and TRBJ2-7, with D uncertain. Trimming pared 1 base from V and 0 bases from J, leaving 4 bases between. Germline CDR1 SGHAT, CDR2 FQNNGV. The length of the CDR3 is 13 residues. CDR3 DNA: TGTGCCAGCAGCTTAGGGAGCTCCTACGAGCAGTACTTC. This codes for CASSLGSSYEQYF.

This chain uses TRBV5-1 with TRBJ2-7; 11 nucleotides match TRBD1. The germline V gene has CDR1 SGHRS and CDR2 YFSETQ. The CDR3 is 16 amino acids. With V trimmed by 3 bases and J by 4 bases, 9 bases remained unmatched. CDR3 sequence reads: CASSSASGTGGYEQYF. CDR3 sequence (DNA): TGCGCCAGCAGCTCCGCCTCCGGGACAGGGGGTTACGAGCAGTACTTC.

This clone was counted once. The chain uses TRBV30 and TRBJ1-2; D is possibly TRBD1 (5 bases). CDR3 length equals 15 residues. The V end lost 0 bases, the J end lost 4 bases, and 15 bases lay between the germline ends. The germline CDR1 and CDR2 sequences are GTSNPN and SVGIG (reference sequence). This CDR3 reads CAWSVQGEGGYGYTF. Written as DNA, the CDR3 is TGTGCCTGGAGTGTTCAAGGGGAAGGTGGCTATGGCTACACCTTC.

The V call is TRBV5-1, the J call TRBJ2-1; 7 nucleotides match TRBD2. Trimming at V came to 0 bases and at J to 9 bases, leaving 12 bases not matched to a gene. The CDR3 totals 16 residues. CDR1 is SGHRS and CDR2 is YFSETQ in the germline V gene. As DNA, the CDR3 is TGCGCCAGCAGCTTGGTTCAGGCGGGAGAGGTCCGTGAGCAGTTCTTC. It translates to CASSLVQAGEVREQFF.

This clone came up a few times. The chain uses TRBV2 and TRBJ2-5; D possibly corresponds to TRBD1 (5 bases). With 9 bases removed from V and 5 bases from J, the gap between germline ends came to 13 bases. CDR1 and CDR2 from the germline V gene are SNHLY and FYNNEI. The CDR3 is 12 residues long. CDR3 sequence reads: CARSQGVETQYF. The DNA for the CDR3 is TGTGCCAGGAGTCAGGGTGTGGAGACCCAGTACTTC.

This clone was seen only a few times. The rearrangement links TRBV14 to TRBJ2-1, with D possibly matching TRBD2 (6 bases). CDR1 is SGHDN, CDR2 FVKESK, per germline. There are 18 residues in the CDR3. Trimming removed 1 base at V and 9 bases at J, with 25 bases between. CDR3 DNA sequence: TGTGCCAGCAGCCAAGGCCTCCCTCTCCTAGCGCCCAGTTGTGAGCAGTTCTTC. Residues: CASSQGLPLLAPSCEQFF.

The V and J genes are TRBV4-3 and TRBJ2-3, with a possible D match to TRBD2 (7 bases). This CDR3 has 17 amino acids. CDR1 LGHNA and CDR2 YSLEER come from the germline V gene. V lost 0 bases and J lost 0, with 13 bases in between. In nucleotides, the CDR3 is TGCGCCAGCAGCCAAGACTGGGGCGGGGGCAGCACAGATACGCAGTATTTT. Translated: CASSQDWGGGSTDTQYF.

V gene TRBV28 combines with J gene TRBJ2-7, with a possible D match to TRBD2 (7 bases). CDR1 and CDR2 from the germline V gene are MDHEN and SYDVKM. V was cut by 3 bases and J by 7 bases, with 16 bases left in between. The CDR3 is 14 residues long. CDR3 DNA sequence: TGTGCCAGCAGTTTCGTCGGGGGGCCAGGTGAGCAGTACTTC. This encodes CASSFVGGPGEQYF.

The CDR3 protein is CASSLGTSGETQYF. The CDR3 DNA sequence: TGTGCCAGCAGCTTAGGGACTAGCGGGGAGACCCAGTACTTC. The J gene is TRBJ2-5, the V gene TRBV7-2, with 11 nucleotides matching TRBD2. From germline, CDR1 is SGHTA and CDR2 FQGNSA. The CDR3 runs to 14 residues. The V and J ends lost 1 base and 5 bases, in that order; junction bases with no gene match: 0.

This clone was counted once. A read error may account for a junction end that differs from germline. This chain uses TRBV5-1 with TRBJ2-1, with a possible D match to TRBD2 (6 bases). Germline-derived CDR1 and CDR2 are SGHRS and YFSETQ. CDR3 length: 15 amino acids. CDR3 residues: CASSLASGGRTEQFF. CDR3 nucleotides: TGCGCCAGTAGCTTGGCCTCAGGAGGGAGGACTGAGCAGTTCTTC.

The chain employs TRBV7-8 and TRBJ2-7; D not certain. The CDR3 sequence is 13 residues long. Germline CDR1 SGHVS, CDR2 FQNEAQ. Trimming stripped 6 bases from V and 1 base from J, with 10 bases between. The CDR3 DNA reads TGTGCCAGCAGTATCCTAGAATCCTACGAGCAGTACTTC. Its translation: CASSILESYEQYF. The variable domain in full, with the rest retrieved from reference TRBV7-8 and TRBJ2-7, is GAGVSQSPRYKVAKRGQDVALRCDPISGHVSLFWYQQALGQGPEFLTYFQNEAQLDKSGLPSDRFFAERPEGSVSTLKIQRTQQEDSAVYLCASSILESYEQYFGPGTRLTVT.

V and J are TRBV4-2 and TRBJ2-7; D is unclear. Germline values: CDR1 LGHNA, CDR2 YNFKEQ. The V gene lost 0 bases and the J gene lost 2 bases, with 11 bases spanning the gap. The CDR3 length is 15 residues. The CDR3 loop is CASSQDVGPAYEQYF. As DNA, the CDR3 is TGTGCCAGCAGCCAAGATGTGGGCCCAGCCTACGAGCAGTACTTC.

The CDR3 bases are TGTGCCAGCAGGAAGGAGGGGGAGGGCCGGGGTGAGCAGTTCTTC. Translation gives CASRKEGEGRGEQFF. J is TRBJ2-1 and V is TRBV9, with D possibly TRBD2 on 7 matching bases. Germline loops: CDR1 SGDLS, CDR2 YYNGEE. The germline V and J ends were trimmed by 5 bases and 9 bases, with 21 bases remaining between them. The CDR3 has 15 amino acids.

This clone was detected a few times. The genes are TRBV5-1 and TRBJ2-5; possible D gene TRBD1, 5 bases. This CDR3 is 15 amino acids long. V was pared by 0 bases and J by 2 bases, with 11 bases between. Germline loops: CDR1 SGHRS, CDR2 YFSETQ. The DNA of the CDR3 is TGCGCCAGCAGCTTGGGACAGATGGTGCAAGAGACCCAGTACTTC. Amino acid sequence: CASSLGQMVQETQYF.

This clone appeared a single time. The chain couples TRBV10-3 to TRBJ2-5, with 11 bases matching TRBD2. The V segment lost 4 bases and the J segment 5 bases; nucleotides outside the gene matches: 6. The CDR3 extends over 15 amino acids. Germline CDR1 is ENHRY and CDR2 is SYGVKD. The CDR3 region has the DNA TGTGCCATCAGTGGTGGTCTAGCGGGAGGTGAGACCCAGTACTTC. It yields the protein CAISGGLAGGETQYF.